This TCR beta chain was identified in a study of T-cell reconstitution after alpha-beta-depleted transplantation in children. General study points: T-cell counts and diversity were attributed mostly to newly produced T cells one year after transplant.

Only a few counts were recorded for this clonotype. No antigen is known for it. Unique molecular identifiers were incorporated when the TCRbeta library was constructed. TCRdb re-analysed the PCR reads in MiXCR, keeping a single row per CDR3 protein. The sample consists of about 980,000 distinct CDR3 sequences, about 29% of them appearing once. Between the trimmed V and J ends, which lost 0 bases and 10 bases, there was a span of 18 bases. The CDR3 loop spans 15 amino acids. Germline values: CDR1 LGHDT, CDR2 YNNKEL (reference sequence). The V gene is TRBV3-1, the J gene TRBJ1-2, with D perhaps TRBD1 (6 bases). This specimen consisted of PBMCs, mostly from graft donor cells, obtained 360 days after TCRalphabeta/CD19-depleted stem cell transplant. The TCR originated in a boy younger than two who had a stem cell transplant for SCID, so the T cells may come from the graft donor. CDR3 bases: TGTGCCAGCAGCCAAGACCCACAGGGCCTGGGAGACTACACCTTC. Protein sequence: CASSQDPQGLGDYTF. Full variable domain (missing parts from reference TRBV3-1 and TRBJ1-2): DTAVSQTPKYLVTQMGNDKSIKCEQNLGHDTMYWYKQDSKKFLKIMFSYNNKELIINETVPNRFSPKSPDKAHLNLHINSLELGDSAVYFCASSQDPQGLGDYTFGSGTRLTVV.